This T cell receptor beta chain was identified during a study of shared clonotypes between healthy human individuals. Study details: Three CD4 naive, three CD4 memory, two CD8 naive and one CD8 memory plate were used per donor.

Whole-study results and caveats: Shared across a handful of donors were around 5% of the naive CD4 clonotypes. Having only a few donors restricted how much genetic and exposure-history diversity was captured.

Profiled with immunoSEQ multiplex PCR; TCRdb holds only in-frame clones, not every one. Of about 2.3 million clones in the sample, around 90% were seen once. About this clone: The antigen is not known.

The CDR3 is 17 residues long. The V gene's germline CDR1 is SGHTA and CDR2 FQGNSA. The ends lost 1 base at V and 2 bases at J; junction bases unmatched: 9. CD45RA+ naive and CD45RA-negative memory subsets were separated from CD4+ cells. This receptor was identified in a man aged 18 to 35 in good health. Some clones in this sample may be carry-over from other donors' samples. The V gene is TRBV7-2, the J gene TRBJ2-7; 9 positions agree with TRBD2. The specimen sequenced was naive CD4+ T cells from PBMCs. Subset specified: CD45RA+ positively selected. The CDR3 spells CASSLVGSGSQPYEQYF. For the CDR3, the DNA is TGTGCCAGCAGCTTAGTGGGTAGCGGGAGTCAACCCTACGAGCAGTACTTC.